This is a list of T cell receptor beta chains from one sample in a study of shared clonotypes between healthy human individuals. The assay was immunoSEQ multiplex PCR, and TCRdb's table has in-frame clones only and misses some. This sample has roughly 1,100,000 clones, with about 75% found just once. The sequencing sample was made of memory CD4+ T cells sorted from blood. Receptors were obtained from a man between 18 and 35 years old in good health. Each CDR3 is given with its conserved first and last residue. The order of the fields is D gene, clone size, J gene, V gene, CDR3 protein, CDR3 DNA. The D gene is left open where the match is weak. Rows give clone size only sometimes, using once, few, many, or a class for an expanded clone.

d_gene: TRBD2; abundance: -; j_gene: TRBJ2-1; v_gene: TRBV5-1; CDR3aa: CASSPSWKLAAKRGDEQFF; CDR3nt: TGCGCCAGCAGCCCAAGTTGGAAACTAGCGGCTAAACGGGGGGATGAGCAGTTCTTC
d_gene: -; abundance: -; j_gene: TRBJ2-5; v_gene: TRBV7-2; CDR3aa: CASSLYGRNQETQYF; CDR3nt: TGTGCCAGCAGCTTATACGGGAGAAACCAAGAGACCCAGTACTTC
d_gene: TRBD2; abundance: -; j_gene: TRBJ2-2; v_gene: TRBV27; CDR3aa: CASSRGLAISGELFF; CDR3nt: TGTGCCAGCAGCCGCGGACTAGCGATCTCCGGGGAGCTGTTTTTT
d_gene: -; abundance: -; j_gene: TRBJ2-1; v_gene: TRBV6-6; CDR3aa: CASSIGIFNEQFF; CDR3nt: TGTGCCAGCTCCATCGGCATCTTTAATGAGCAGTTCTTC
d_gene: -; abundance: -; j_gene: TRBJ1-1; v_gene: TRBV30; CDR3aa: CAWSLTLTAESEAFF; CDR3nt: TGTGCCTGGAGTCTTACTTTGACAGCGGAATCTGAAGCTTTCTTT
d_gene: TRBD1; abundance: -; j_gene: TRBJ1-2; v_gene: TRBV10-1; CDR3aa: CASSENNRGDGYTF; CDR3nt: TGCGCCAGCAGTGAAAACAACAGGGGAGATGGCTACACCTTC
d_gene: TRBD2; abundance: -; j_gene: TRBJ2-1; v_gene: TRBV10-3; CDR3aa: CAISESGTSGGSSYNEQFF; CDR3nt: TGTGCCATCAGTGAGTCCGGGACTAGCGGGGGGAGCTCCTACAATGAGCAGTTCTTC
d_gene: -; abundance: -; j_gene: TRBJ2-3; v_gene: TRBV7-2; CDR3aa: CASSLRVAGTDTQYF; CDR3nt: TGTGCCAGCAGCTTACGGGTCGCAGGCACAGATACGCAGTATTTT
d_gene: -; abundance: -; j_gene: TRBJ1-1; v_gene: TRBV10-3; CDR3aa: CAISESRGVNTEAFF; CDR3nt: TGTGCCATCAGTGAGTCGAGGGGGGTGAACACTGAAGCTTTCTTT
d_gene: TRBD1; abundance: once; j_gene: TRBJ1-2; v_gene: TRBV6-6; CDR3aa: CASSIGGAGYGYTF; CDR3nt: TGTGCCAGCAGTATAGGGGGCGCGGGCTATGGCTACACCTTC
d_gene: TRBD2; abundance: -; j_gene: TRBJ2-7; v_gene: TRBV5-1; CDR3aa: CASSLALAGTGEQYF; CDR3nt: TGCGCCAGCAGCTTGGCTCTAGCGGGGACCGGGGAGCAGTACTTC
d_gene: -; abundance: few; j_gene: TRBJ1-1; v_gene: TRBV18; CDR3aa: CASSPPPPEKTEAFF; CDR3nt: TGTGCCAGCTCACCACCTCCACCCGAAAAGACTGAAGCTTTCTTT
d_gene: -; abundance: -; j_gene: TRBJ2-7; v_gene: TRBV6-5; CDR3aa: CASSYTGGPYEQYF; CDR3nt: TGTGCCAGCAGTTACACCGGGGGGCCCTACGAGCAGTACTTC
d_gene: -; abundance: -; j_gene: TRBJ2-6; v_gene: TRBV6-1; CDR3aa: CASKTSGSGANVLTF; CDR3nt: TGTGCCAGCAAAACTTCGGGGTCTGGGGCCAACGTCCTGACTTTC
d_gene: TRBD2; abundance: -; j_gene: TRBJ2-7; v_gene: TRBV18; CDR3aa: CASSPTSVAYEQYF; CDR3nt: TGTGCCAGCTCGCCAACTAGCGTCGCCTACGAGCAGTACTTC
d_gene: -; abundance: -; j_gene: TRBJ2-1; v_gene: TRBV11-3; CDR3aa: CASSLGGGDYNEQFF; CDR3nt: TGTGCCAGCAGCTTAGGCGGCGGTGACTACAATGAGCAGTTCTTC
d_gene: -; abundance: few; j_gene: TRBJ2-7; v_gene: TRBV5-1; CDR3aa: CASSPRTSYEQYF; CDR3nt: TGCGCCAGCAGCCCAAGGACCTCCTACGAGCAGTACTTC
d_gene: -; abundance: few; j_gene: TRBJ1-6; v_gene: TRBV19; CDR3aa: CASSIARTANPLHF; CDR3nt: TGTGCCAGTAGTATAGCCCGGACAGCTAACCCCCTCCACTTT
d_gene: TRBD1; abundance: -; j_gene: TRBJ2-1; v_gene: TRBV6-6; CDR3aa: CASSSPGQGDNEQFF; CDR3nt: TGTGCCAGCAGTAGCCCGGGACAGGGTGACAATGAGCAGTTCTTC
d_gene: TRBD1; abundance: -; j_gene: TRBJ1-1; v_gene: TRBV7-2; CDR3aa: CASSPGTGWDTEAFF; CDR3nt: TGTGCCAGCAGCCCGGGGACAGGGTGGGACACTGAAGCTTTCTTT
d_gene: -; abundance: -; j_gene: TRBJ2-5; v_gene: TRBV30; CDR3aa: CAWKKDWPAETQYF; CDR3nt: TGTGCCTGGAAAAAGGACTGGCCGGCAGAGACCCAGTACTTC
d_gene: TRBD1; abundance: -; j_gene: TRBJ1-2; v_gene: TRBV18; CDR3aa: CASSPGTGGYGYTF; CDR3nt: TGTGCCAGCTCACCGGGGACAGGGGGCTATGGCTACACCTTC
d_gene: -; abundance: -; j_gene: TRBJ1-5; v_gene: TRBV5-6; CDR3aa: CASSSTQGRAQPQHF; CDR3nt: TGTGCCAGCAGCTCGACACAGGGACGGGCTCAGCCCCAGCATTTT
d_gene: -; abundance: once; j_gene: TRBJ2-3; v_gene: TRBV10-3; CDR3aa: CAISESSISTDTQYF; CDR3nt: TGTGCCATCAGTGAGTCGAGCATTAGCACAGATACGCAGTATTTT
d_gene: TRBD1; abundance: -; j_gene: TRBJ1-2; v_gene: TRBV25-1; CDR3aa: CASSEYTGDREDYGYTF; CDR3nt: TGTGCCAGCAGTGAATATACCGGGGACAGGGAGGACTATGGCTACACCTTC
d_gene: -; abundance: few; j_gene: TRBJ2-7; v_gene: TRBV5-1; CDR3aa: CASSFGKSSYEQYF; CDR3nt: TGCGCCAGCAGCTTCGGCAAAAGCTCCTACGAGCAGTACTTC
d_gene: -; abundance: -; j_gene: TRBJ2-7; v_gene: TRBV27; CDR3aa: CASSLGPQLEQYF; CDR3nt: TGTGCCAGCAGTTTAGGCCCCCAGCTCGAGCAGTACTTC
d_gene: -; abundance: once; j_gene: TRBJ2-5; v_gene: TRBV7-8; CDR3aa: CASSLARRGVATETQYF; CDR3nt: TGTGCCAGCAGCTTAGCGCGGCGGGGTGTTGCGACTGAGACCCAGTACTTC
d_gene: TRBD1; abundance: few; j_gene: TRBJ2-7; v_gene: TRBV5-1; CDR3aa: CASSLIQGFEQYF; CDR3nt: TGCGCCAGCAGCTTGATACAGGGGTTCGAGCAGTACTTC
d_gene: -; abundance: -; j_gene: TRBJ2-3; v_gene: TRBV30; CDR3aa: CAWSGADTQYF; CDR3nt: TGTGCCTGGAGTGGTGCAGATACGCAGTATTTT
d_gene: TRBD1; abundance: -; j_gene: TRBJ2-1; v_gene: TRBV5-6; CDR3aa: CASSYRDRSYNEQFF; CDR3nt: TGTGCCAGCAGCTACCGGGACAGATCCTACAATGAGCAGTTCTTC
d_gene: TRBD2; abundance: -; j_gene: TRBJ2-3; v_gene: TRBV9; CDR3aa: CASSPGLAGAADTQYF; CDR3nt: TGTGCCAGCAGCCCCGGACTAGCGGGAGCAGCAGATACGCAGTATTTT
d_gene: -; abundance: -; j_gene: TRBJ1-3; v_gene: TRBV28; CDR3aa: CASSSSYTIYF; CDR3nt: TGTGCCAGCAGTTCCTCGTACACCATATATTTT
d_gene: -; abundance: -; j_gene: TRBJ2-5; v_gene: TRBV11-3; CDR3aa: CASSLDRFETQYF; CDR3nt: TGTGCCAGCAGCCTCGACAGGTTTGAGACCCAGTACTTC
d_gene: -; abundance: -; j_gene: TRBJ2-1; v_gene: TRBV9; CDR3aa: CASSEGTVYYNEQFF; CDR3nt: TGTGCCAGCAGCGAGGGGACTGTTTATTACAATGAGCAGTTCTTC
d_gene: TRBD1; abundance: -; j_gene: TRBJ2-7; v_gene: TRBV2; CDR3aa: CASSSDRGEQYF; CDR3nt: TGTGCCAGCAGTTCCGACAGGGGCGAGCAGTACTTC
d_gene: -; abundance: -; j_gene: TRBJ2-5; v_gene: TRBV11-1; CDR3aa: CASSLNSKETQYF; CDR3nt: TGTGCCAGCAGCTTAAACAGTAAAGAGACCCAGTACTTC
d_gene: TRBD2; abundance: -; j_gene: TRBJ2-7; v_gene: TRBV4-2; CDR3aa: CASSQDLAGASYEQYF; CDR3nt: TGTGCCAGCAGCCAAGACTTAGCGGGGGCGTCCTACGAGCAGTACTTC
d_gene: -; abundance: -; j_gene: TRBJ2-5; v_gene: TRBV11-2; CDR3aa: CASSPVGETQYF; CDR3nt: TGTGCCAGCAGCCCAGTCGGAGAGACCCAGTACTTC
d_gene: -; abundance: -; j_gene: TRBJ1-1; v_gene: TRBV29-1; CDR3aa: CSVSKGVRMNTEAFF; CDR3nt: TGCAGCGTTAGCAAGGGCGTCAGGATGAACACTGAAGCTTTCTTT
d_gene: TRBD2; abundance: -; j_gene: TRBJ2-4; v_gene: TRBV19; CDR3aa: CASSTLLAGKAKNIQYF; CDR3nt: TGTGCCAGTAGTACTCTACTAGCGGGAAAAGCCAAAAACATTCAGTACTTC
d_gene: -; abundance: -; j_gene: TRBJ2-1; v_gene: TRBV11-2; CDR3aa: CASSYVGGFYEQFF; CDR3nt: TGTGCCAGCAGCTATGTGGGGGGATTTTATGAGCAGTTCTTC
d_gene: -; abundance: -; j_gene: TRBJ1-1; v_gene: TRBV18; CDR3aa: CASSPTGSTEAFF; CDR3nt: TGTGCCAGCTCACCAACAGGGTCCACTGAAGCTTTCTTT
d_gene: -; abundance: -; j_gene: TRBJ1-2; v_gene: TRBV28; CDR3aa: CASSLSTLGSYGYTF; CDR3nt: TGTGCCAGCAGTTTAAGCACACTGGGGAGCTATGGCTACACCTTC
d_gene: -; abundance: -; j_gene: TRBJ2-3; v_gene: TRBV9; CDR3aa: CASSVGGGRSTDTQYF; CDR3nt: TGTGCCAGCAGCGTAGGAGGGGGGAGGAGCACAGATACGCAGTATTTT
d_gene: -; abundance: -; j_gene: TRBJ2-3; v_gene: TRBV11-1; CDR3aa: CASSSFPDTQYF; CDR3nt: TGTGCCAGCAGCTCTTTCCCAGATACGCAGTATTTT
d_gene: TRBD1; abundance: -; j_gene: TRBJ2-7; v_gene: TRBV2; CDR3aa: CASSVGQGGEQYF; CDR3nt: TGTGCCAGCAGCGTCGGACAGGGAGGAGAGCAGTACTTC
d_gene: -; abundance: -; j_gene: TRBJ2-3; v_gene: TRBV5-6; CDR3aa: CASSLNRGTDTQYF; CDR3nt: TGTGCCAGCAGCTTGAACAGGGGCACAGATACGCAGTATTTT
d_gene: TRBD2; abundance: -; j_gene: TRBJ2-7; v_gene: TRBV7-2; CDR3aa: CASSPHGSGITYEQYF; CDR3nt: TGTGCCAGCAGCCCCCACGGTAGCGGGATAACCTACGAGCAGTACTTC
d_gene: TRBD1; abundance: -; j_gene: TRBJ1-4; v_gene: TRBV7-2; CDR3aa: CASSLLGQGEEKLFF; CDR3nt: TGTGCCAGCAGCTTACTTGGACAGGGGGAAGAAAAACTGTTTTTT
d_gene: -; abundance: -; j_gene: TRBJ2-6; v_gene: TRBV5-4; CDR3aa: CASSLTGRTDSGANVLTF; CDR3nt: TGTGCCAGCAGCTTGACAGGGAGAACGGACTCTGGGGCCAACGTCCTGACTTTC
d_gene: -; abundance: once; j_gene: TRBJ2-3; v_gene: TRBV18; CDR3aa: CASSPETRSDTQYF; CDR3nt: TGTGCCAGCTCTCCCGAGACTAGATCAGATACGCAGTATTTT
d_gene: -; abundance: -; j_gene: TRBJ1-1; v_gene: TRBV7-9; CDR3aa: CASSSEGQATEAFF; CDR3nt: TGTGCCAGCAGCTCCGAAGGTCAGGCCACTGAAGCTTTCTTT